The rows below give T cell receptor beta chains drawn from one sample of a study of T-cell reconstitution after alpha-beta-depleted transplantation in children. TCRdb reprocessed the PCR reads via MiXCR and lists one record per CDR3 protein. The sample shows nearly 400,000 distinct CDR3 sequences, about 20% of them seen only once. Specimen: PBMCs from the stem cell graft donor, collected from the stem cell graft. These receptors were obtained from a human donor who donated a stem cell graft to a child with acute myeloid leukemia. The CDR3 runs from the conserved cysteine through the conserved F or W. Each record gives: V gene, J gene, CDR3 protein.

v_call: TRBV20-1
j_call: TRBJ2-1
cdr3_aa: CSARNLAGPHNEQFF

v_call: TRBV5-1
j_call: TRBJ2-2
cdr3_aa: CASSLGVQPGELFF

v_call: TRBV29-1
j_call: TRBJ2-2
cdr3_aa: CSASSGQNTGELFF

v_call: TRBV6-5
j_call: TRBJ2-2
cdr3_aa: CASLRRTGELFF

v_call: TRBV2
j_call: TRBJ2-7
cdr3_aa: CASSVEGRTEQYF

v_call: TRBV20-1
j_call: TRBJ2-7
cdr3_aa: CSARDGRTYEQYF

v_call: TRBV7-9
j_call: TRBJ2-1
cdr3_aa: CASSFPSGNHEQFF

v_call: TRBV20-1
j_call: TRBJ2-3
cdr3_aa: CSASLGPGRSDTQYF

v_call: TRBV10-3
j_call: TRBJ2-7
cdr3_aa: CAISERGTGTASYEQYF

v_call: TRBV27
j_call: TRBJ2-1
cdr3_aa: CASWDLGGYNEQFF

v_call: TRBV27
j_call: TRBJ2-1
cdr3_aa: CASSLLGSGITNEQFF

v_call: TRBV24-1
j_call: TRBJ1-2
cdr3_aa: CATSEAANYGYTF

v_call: TRBV5-1
j_call: TRBJ2-3
cdr3_aa: CASSIQGSTDTQYF

v_call: TRBV3-1
j_call: TRBJ2-1
cdr3_aa: CASSHISGENYNEQFF

v_call: TRBV11-2
j_call: TRBJ2-4
cdr3_aa: CASSPAMAKNIQYF

v_call: TRBV7-2
j_call: TRBJ1-4
cdr3_aa: CASSETGGAANEKLFF

v_call: TRBV15
j_call: TRBJ2-1
cdr3_aa: CATSRDIGPNEQFF

v_call: TRBV5-1
j_call: TRBJ2-1
cdr3_aa: CASSLDSLAGGFYNEQFF

v_call: TRBV15
j_call: TRBJ2-2
cdr3_aa: CATSTGNTGELFF

v_call: TRBV2
j_call: TRBJ1-1
cdr3_aa: CASSEQRMNTEAFF

v_call: TRBV12-3/TRBV12-4
j_call: TRBJ2-1
cdr3_aa: CASSLSWGEQFF

v_call: TRBV20-1
j_call: TRBJ2-3
cdr3_aa: CSAEGSSTGDLTQYF

v_call: TRBV7-2
j_call: TRBJ2-1
cdr3_aa: CASNPGGGFNNEQFF

v_call: TRBV20-1
j_call: TRBJ2-7
cdr3_aa: CSASGSGRSSYEQYF

v_call: TRBV29-1
j_call: TRBJ2-1
cdr3_aa: CSAGLAGVKGYNEQFF

v_call: TRBV3-1
j_call: TRBJ1-1
cdr3_aa: CASSQNTEAFF

v_call: TRBV5-1
j_call: TRBJ1-1
cdr3_aa: CASSLVRGLDTEAFF

v_call: TRBV11-2
j_call: TRBJ1-5
cdr3_aa: CASSTEQGPYSNQPQHF

v_call: TRBV20-1
j_call: TRBJ1-1
cdr3_aa: CSARDLMAGGDTEAFF

v_call: TRBV29-1
j_call: TRBJ2-2
cdr3_aa: CSVVRPSTGELFF

v_call: TRBV6-5
j_call: TRBJ2-7
cdr3_aa: CASSYSRGQNYEQYF

v_call: TRBV3-1
j_call: TRBJ1-6
cdr3_aa: CASSLGRDSPLHF

v_call: TRBV29-1
j_call: TRBJ2-7
cdr3_aa: CSVVWGTYEQYF

v_call: TRBV7-2
j_call: TRBJ2-7
cdr3_aa: CASSIPTDYEQYF

v_call: TRBV4-1
j_call: TRBJ2-7
cdr3_aa: CASSQQAGGAYEQYF

v_call: TRBV12-3/TRBV12-4
j_call: TRBJ2-7
cdr3_aa: CASSSSADGAYEQYF

v_call: TRBV24-1
j_call: TRBJ2-4
cdr3_aa: CATSDGMDRMGKNIQYF

v_call: TRBV29-1
j_call: TRBJ1-2
cdr3_aa: CSVGEAQGNYGYTF

v_call: TRBV6-5
j_call: TRBJ1-2
cdr3_aa: CASRLGAGGGGYTF

v_call: TRBV29-1
j_call: TRBJ2-1
cdr3_aa: CSGGGTADEQFF

v_call: TRBV27
j_call: TRBJ2-1
cdr3_aa: CASSLLAGAGRASYNEQFF

v_call: TRBV7-6
j_call: TRBJ2-7
cdr3_aa: CASSLGTSGSSVHEQYF

v_call: TRBV10-3
j_call: TRBJ2-7
cdr3_aa: CAISGGLAGAEQYF

v_call: TRBV12-3/TRBV12-4
j_call: TRBJ2-7
cdr3_aa: CASAPPGDKRAYEQYF

v_call: TRBV6-4
j_call: TRBJ2-2
cdr3_aa: CASSPGTTNTGELFF

v_call: TRBV3-1
j_call: TRBJ2-2
cdr3_aa: CASSQDVRAGFDTGELFF

v_call: TRBV7-3
j_call: TRBJ2-1
cdr3_aa: CASSFHSGEQFF

v_call: TRBV11-2
j_call: TRBJ2-5
cdr3_aa: CASSLDGTGRAETQYF

v_call: TRBV24-1
j_call: TRBJ2-1
cdr3_aa: CATSDLGYEQFF

v_call: TRBV20-1
j_call: TRBJ2-1
cdr3_aa: CSLGLAGLNEQFF

v_call: TRBV20-1
j_call: TRBJ1-5
cdr3_aa: CSARPGAGRNNQPQHF